The 27 T cell receptor beta chains reported below all come from one sample, sequenced in a study of blood T cell repertoires in COVID-19. Method: immunoSEQ multiplex PCR; TCRdb's copy keeps in-frame clones and lacks some. The sample gives 9,500 to 15,000 clones, about four fifths of which show up once; approximately 3.8% is in the top ten. Sequencing was performed on peripheral blood. The origin of the receptors is a woman aged 55-69 years with acute or convalescent COVID-19.

V gene TRBV5-6 combines with J gene TRBJ2-7; 10 bases agree with TRBD2. The length of the CDR3 is 14 residues. The germline V gene encodes CDR1 SGHDT and CDR2 YYEEEE. The trim removed 4 bases at V and 3 bases at J, leaving 4 bases unmatched. CDR3 nucleotide sequence: TGTGCCAGCAGCCGCCCTAGCGGGGGCTACGAGCAGTACTTC. Encoded protein: CASSRPSGGYEQYF.

This chain links TRBV14 with TRBJ2-1; 8 positions agree with TRBD1. The CDR3 runs 15 residues. V lost 4 bases, J lost 6 bases, and 8 bases stayed unmatched. Germline V gene lookup returns CDR1 SGHDN and CDR2 FVKESK. CDR3 in amino acids: CASSPILTGGNEQFF. The CDR3 DNA follows: TGTGCCAGCAGCCCGATACTCACAGGGGGCAATGAGCAGTTCTTC. Combining the CDR3 with reference TRBV14 and TRBJ2-1 gives the whole variable domain EAGVTQFPSHSVIEKGQTVTLRCDPISGHDNLYWYRRVMGKEIKFLLHFVKESKQDESGMPNNRFLAERTGGTYSTLKVQPAELEDSGVYFCASSPILTGGNEQFFGPGTRLTVL.

CDR3 sequence (DNA): TGTGCCAGCAGCCTTAGCGGGGGCTTCTTCGGGGCCAACGTCCTGACTTTC. Protein: CASSLSGGFFGANVLTF. The chain is built from TRBV3-1 (or the pseudogene TRBV3-2) and TRBJ2-6; 9 nucleotides align to TRBD2. V dropped 4 bases and J dropped 4; count of bases not matched to a gene: 8. CDR3 length: 17 residues. CDR1 is LGHDT, CDR2 YNNKEL, per germline (reference sequence).

The V and J genes are TRBV9 and TRBJ2-5, with TRBD1 matching over 7 bases. The CDR3 covers 15 residues. J lost 1 base, V lost 0 bases, and 3 bases had no gene match. Germline V lookup: CDR1 SGDLS, CDR2 YYNGEE. The CDR3 DNA reads TGTGCCAGCAGCGTAGCCGCAGGGGGCCAAGAGACCCAGTACTTC. Residues: CASSVAAGGQETQYF.

V and J are TRBV7-9 and TRBJ2-2; D is ambiguous. V lost 5 bases, J lost 5 bases, and 18 bases lay in between. The CDR3 totals 16 residues. In germline, CDR1 is SEHNR, CDR2 FQNEAQ (reference sequence). The CDR3 DNA follows: TGTGCCAGCAGCAGGTATACTTATGCGCGGACCGGGGAGCTGTTTTTT. Its protein is CASSRYTYARTGELFF.

The genes are TRBV24-1 and TRBJ1-1; D is ambiguous. Germline-derived CDR1 and CDR2 are KGHDR and SFDVKD. V lost 5 bases to trimming and J lost 7 bases, with 13 bases between them. The CDR3 is 13 amino acids. The CDR3 loop reads CATSAGKNGEAFF. Here the CDR3 DNA reads TGTGCCACCAGTGCGGGGAAAAACGGTGAAGCTTTCTTT.

The genes are TRBV11-2 and TRBJ1-6; D is undetermined. Deletions cut 1 base from V and 9 bases from J, with 10 bases between. Per the germline V gene, CDR1 is SGHAT and CDR2 is FQNNGV. The CDR3 totals 14 residues. The CDR3: CASSLGGLRSPLHF. The CDR3 region has the DNA TGTGCCAGCAGCTTAGGAGGCCTCCGTTCACCCCTCCACTTT. Full variable domain (rest looked up from reference TRBV11-2 and TRBJ1-6): EAGVAQSPRYKIIEKRQSVAFWCNPISGHATLYWYQQILGQGPKLLIQFQNNGVVDDSQLPKDRFSAERLKGVDSTLKIQPAKLEDSAVYLCASSLGGLRSPLHFGNGTRLTVT.

Here the CDR3 reads CASSSTGGSLEAFF. CDR3 sequence (DNA): TGCGCCAGCAGCTCGACAGGGGGCTCTCTCGAAGCTTTCTTT. The chain has TRBV5-1 and TRBJ1-1; 10 positions match TRBD1. The CDR3 consists of 14 residues. CDR1 is SGHRS and CDR2 is YFSETQ in the germline V gene. V was clipped by 3 bases and J by 8 bases; unmatched bases: 7. Using reference TRBV5-1 and TRBJ1-1 for the parts outside the CDR3, the full variable domain is KAGVTQTPRYLIKTRGQQVTLSCSPISGHRSVSWYQQTPGQGLQFLFEYFSETQRNKGNFPGRFSGRQFSNSRSEMNVSTLELGDSALYLCASSSTGGSLEAFFGQGTRLTVV.

V gene TRBV11-2 combines with J gene TRBJ2-1, with D possibly matching TRBD2 (6 bases). Germline CDR1 and CDR2: SGHAT and FQNNGV. The CDR3 totals 14 residues. Trimming stripped 1 base from V and 7 bases from J, with 11 bases between. CDR3 bases: TGTGCCAGCAGCTTAGTCGTAGGGAGGAATGAGCAGTTCTTC. Translating gives CASSLVVGRNEQFF.

This clone was observed a single time. The V call is TRBV7-9, the J call TRBJ1-4, with a weak D call TRBD1 (6 bases). Looked up from germline, CDR1 is SEHNR and CDR2 is FQNEAQ (reference sequence). The CDR3 is 15 residues long. V was shortened by 5 bases and J by 4 bases, with 14 bases between the two germline ends. The CDR3 loop is CASSTGPGINEKLFF. CDR3 nucleotide sequence: TGTGCCAGCAGCACAGGGCCAGGGATTAATGAAAAACTGTTTTTT.

The count of this clone is one. This rearrangement joins TRBV18 to TRBJ2-7; the D is unclear. CDR3 length equals 14 residues. Trimming shortened V by 2 bases and J by 2 bases, and 10 bases separated the two germline ends. Germline CDR1 and CDR2: KGHSH and LQKENI. CDR3 coding DNA: TGTGCCAGCTCACCAGCCACGGTAACCTACGAGCAGTACTTC. Its protein is CASSPATVTYEQYF. The entire variable domain, with the rest obtained from reference TRBV18 and TRBJ2-7, is as follows: NAGVMQNPRHLVRRRGQEARLRCSPMKGHSHVYWYRQLPEEGLKFMVYLQKENIIDESGMPKERFSAEFPKEGPSILRIQQVVRGDSAAYFCASSPATVTYEQYFGPGTRLTVT.

The V call is TRBV24-1, the J call TRBJ1-1; possible D gene TRBD1, 5 bases. This CDR3 has 13 amino acids. The V end was cut by 7 bases, the J end by 2 bases, with 10 bases between. The germline V gene has CDR1 KGHDR and CDR2 SFDVKD. CDR3 sequence: CATRGPINTEAFF. The CDR3 region has the DNA TGTGCCACCAGGGGGCCCATCAACACTGAAGCTTTCTTT.

This chain connects TRBV7-6 to TRBJ2-5; TRBD2 matches at 8 bases. The CDR3 loop spans 14 amino acids. Germline V gene sequence: CDR1 SGHVS, CDR2 FNYEAQ. The J segment lost 4 bases and the V segment lost 5 bases, leaving 6 bases of the junction unmatched. CDR3 DNA sequence: TGTGCCAGCAGCCCCCGGACTAGCACAGAGACCCAGTACTTC. It specifies CASSPRTSTETQYF.

This clone was detected only a few times. V and J are TRBV6-1 and TRBJ1-2, with D unresolved. Germline V lookup: CDR1 MNHNS, CDR2 SASEGT. V lost 1 base and J lost 6, with 12 bases in between. The length of the CDR3 is 14 residues. In DNA, the CDR3 is TGTGCCAGCAGTGAAGTGGCGGGCCCGGATGGCTACACCTTC. This translates into CASSEVAGPDGYTF.

The chain recombines TRBV4-2 with TRBJ2-2, with a tentative D call TRBD2 (7 bases). CDR1 and CDR2 (germline): LGHNA, YNFKEQ. V was shortened by 7 bases and J by 3 bases, with 15 bases between the two germline ends. This CDR3 is built from 15 residues. CDR3 sequence: CASTSRGGYTGELFF. The CDR3 DNA reads TGTGCCAGCACTTCGAGGGGGGGCTACACCGGGGAGCTGTTTTTT.

This clone was counted only a few times. The chain joins TRBV28 to TRBJ1-6, with TRBD1 matching over 9 bases. V was pared by 7 bases and J by 5 bases, with 3 bases of the junction left unmatched. The CDR3 covers 14 residues. Germline V gene sequence: CDR1 MDHEN, CDR2 SYDVKM. The CDR3 reads CASKRTGDNSPLHF. The CDR3 DNA sequence: TGTGCCAGCAAGAGGACAGGGGATAATTCACCCCTCCACTTT.

The gene calls are TRBV11-2 and TRBJ2-7; weak D call: TRBD2 (5 bases). The CDR3 is made up of 12 amino acids. V was trimmed by 7 bases and J by 5 bases, leaving 12 bases between them. From germline, CDR1 is SGHAT and CDR2 FQNNGV. Written as DNA, the CDR3 is TGTGCCAGCACCCCCGGAGCGGACGAGCAGTACTTC. Encoded protein: CASTPGADEQYF.

The CDR3 sequence is CASSFRGGSYEQYF. The CDR3 DNA sequence: TGTGCCAGCAGCTTTCGTGGGGGGTCCTACGAGCAGTACTTC. V and J are TRBV5-4 and TRBJ2-7; possible D gene TRBD2, 6 bases. V was cut by 2 bases and J by 1 base, with 10 bases left in between. The CDR3 runs 14 residues. CDR1 and CDR2 from the germline V gene are SGHNT and YYREEE (reference sequence).

The rearrangement links TRBV6-6 to TRBJ1-1, with 7 bases lining up with TRBD1. Losses at the gene ends were 6 bases for V and 0 bases for J; bases not matched to a gene: 7. The CDR3 length is 15 residues. Germline loops: CDR1 MNHNY, CDR2 SVGAGI (reference sequence). This chain's CDR3 is CASSRLGQMNTEAFF. The CDR3 nucleotides are TGTGCCAGCAGCCGACTGGGACAGATGAACACTGAAGCTTTCTTT.

The rearrangement joins TRBV29-1 to TRBJ1-1; TRBD1 agrees at 9 bases. The CDR3 totals 12 residues. The V gene's germline CDR1 is SQVTM and CDR2 ANQGSEA. Germline trimming cut 7 bases from V and 4 bases from J; bases unmatched to any gene: 4. The CDR3 here is CSEDRGGTEAFF. For the CDR3, the DNA is TGCAGCGAGGACAGGGGAGGCACTGAAGCTTTCTTT.

J is TRBJ1-5 and V is TRBV5-4; 8 bases are a match to TRBD1. Trimming took 1 base from V and 9 from J; bases not matched to a gene: 6. This CDR3 comprises 14 residues. Germline lookup yields CDR1 SGHNT and CDR2 YYREEE (reference sequence). CDR3: CASSLPQGARPQHF. CDR3 nucleotides: TGTGCCAGCAGCTTGCCGCAGGGGGCTAGGCCCCAGCATTTT.

In this sample, this clone turned up a few times. The chain combines TRBV9 with TRBJ1-3; no clear D gene. The CDR3 is 16 amino acids. The V end lost 0 bases, the J end lost 0 bases, and 10 bases lay between the germline ends. The germline CDR1 and CDR2 sequences are SGDLS and YYNGEE. CDR3 bases: TGTGCCAGCAGCGTAGATTTCGTCCGCTCTGGAAACACCATATATTTT. Translation gives CASSVDFVRSGNTIYF.

The CDR3 region has the DNA TGTGCCAGTAATACACAGAAACCAGGCAATGAGCAGTTCTTC. Protein: CASNTQKPGNEQFF. The V call is TRBV19, the J call TRBJ2-1; no clear D. Germline CDR1 reads LNHDA; CDR2 reads SQIVND (reference sequence). The CDR3 is 14 residues long. The germline V and J ends were trimmed by 7 bases and 6 bases, with 16 bases remaining between them. Complete variable domain (other parts from reference TRBV19 and TRBJ2-1): DGGITQSPKYLFRKEGQNVTLSCEQNLNHDAMYWYRQDPGQGLRLIYYSQIVNDFQKGDIAEGYSVSREKKESFPLTVTSAQKNPTAFYLCASNTQKPGNEQFFGPGTRLTVL.

The chain carries TRBV28 and TRBJ1-5, with D uncertain. This CDR3 region has 15 residues. Trimming shortened V by 1 base and J by 0 bases, and 7 bases separated the two germline ends. Germline values: CDR1 MDHEN, CDR2 SYDVKM. CDR3 residues: CASSLSGISNQPQHF. CDR3 coding DNA: TGTGCCAGCAGTTTATCGGGGATTAGCAATCAGCCCCAGCATTTT.

This chain links TRBV18 with TRBJ1-1, with D maybe TRBD1 (5 bases). Trimming left V 6 bases short and J 8 bases short, with 10 bases between. CDR1 is KGHSH, CDR2 LQKENI, per germline. The CDR3 spans 11 residues. The CDR3 DNA reads as TGTGCCAGCTCTCGACAGTTGGAAGCTTTCTTT. Its protein product is CASSRQLEAFF. Full variable domain (missing parts from reference TRBV18 and TRBJ1-1): NAGVMQNPRHLVRRRGQEARLRCSPMKGHSHVYWYRQLPEEGLKFMVYLQKENIIDESGMPKERFSAEFPKEGPSILRIQQVVRGDSAAYFCASSRQLEAFFGQGTRLTVV.

This clone was detected a few times. In DNA, the CDR3 is TGCGCCAGCAGCCAAGGACCCCGTCTTAGGGGGCGAGTAGATACGCAGTATTTT. Amino acids: CASSQGPRLRGRVDTQYF. The chain recombines TRBV4-1 with TRBJ2-3, with 7 bases aligning to TRBD1. The V gene's germline CDR1 is MGHRA and CDR2 YSYEKL. J gave up 5 bases and V 1 base, and 15 bases lay outside the gene matches. The CDR3 length is 18 residues.

This clone was picked up one time. The V and J genes are TRBV4-1 and TRBJ2-7; TRBD2 might be the D (5 bases). Trimming cost V 0 bases and J 2 bases, with 8 bases left between them. The germline V gene encodes CDR1 MGHRA and CDR2 YSYEKL. The CDR3 consists of 14 residues. CDR3 sequence: CASSQDPGTYEQYF. The CDR3 DNA follows: TGCGCCAGCAGCCAAGACCCGGGGACCTACGAGCAGTACTTC.